The T cell receptor beta chain described here comes from a study of shared T cell receptors in the human thymus. The CDR3 has 17 amino acids. Trimming took off 0 bases at V and 0 bases at J, with 13 bases between the two ends. Germline lookup yields CDR1 MGHRA and CDR2 YSYEKL. Libraries were prepared by immunoSEQ multiplex PCR; TCRdb keeps only in-frame clonotypes and omits some of them. This table holds under 700,000 clones, approximately 78% found once. This sample also appeared in a second study, on human thymus T cells. That work states: Healthy Finnish infants undergoing corrective surgery for congenital heart defects were the donors. Corrective heart surgery yielded the resections from which the thymus tissue came. Apparent skewing of V and J gene usage characterized both thymic and blood repertoires. Related research has reported that thymic repertoires overlap highly among unrelated individuals.

Source material: thymocytes. This chain uses TRBV4-1 with TRBJ2-3; D may be TRBD2 (6 bases). The source of this sequence is a boy less than two years old with a congenital heart defect. In DNA, the CDR3 is TGCGCCAGCAGCCAAGATCGGGGCGGGGCTAGCACAGATACGCAGTATTTT. This sequence encodes CASSQDRGGASTDTQYF.